One sample yielded the 10 T cell receptor beta chains listed below, sequenced in a study of identical twins. Using its own MiXCR run on the 5' RACE reads, TCRdb lists one record per CDR3 protein. The sample includes around 240,000 distinct CDR3 sequences, under 12% of them seen just once. The sequencing input was memory T cells sorted from blood. The receptors come from a man between 50 and 59 years old in good health.

This clonotype was detected a few times. The V call is TRBV20-1, the J call TRBJ1-2, with unresolved D. Germline V gene data show CDR1 as DFQATT and CDR2 as SNEGSKA (reference sequence). The CDR3 has 9 amino acids. The CDR3: CTTDYGYTF. CDR3 in DNA: TGCACGACGGACTATGGCTACACCTTC.

This clonotype was observed at least ten times. The chain employs TRBV20-1 and TRBJ1-1; TRBD1 might be the D (5 bases). Between the trimmed V and J ends, which lost 5 bases and 1 base, there was a span of 11 bases. Germline-derived CDR1 and CDR2 are DFQATT and SNEGSKA (reference sequence). This CDR3 comprises 13 residues. CDR3 bases: TGCAGTGCTCGACGGGACGGGAACACTGAAGCTTTCTTT. It codes for CSARRDGNTEAFF.

This clonotype was detected only a few times. V usage is TRBV12-3 or TRBV12-4 and J usage is TRBJ1-2, with 7 bases matching TRBD1. The CDR3 contains 14 residues. V trimming: 6 bases; J trimming: 7 bases; junction bases outside the gene matches: 11. The chain's CDR3 is CASRLGQERGGYTF. The CDR3 region has the DNA TGTGCCAGCAGACTCGGACAGGAGAGGGGTGGCTACACCTTC.

The gene calls are TRBV10-3 and TRBJ2-5; 14 positions match TRBD2. Germline V gives CDR1 ENHRY, CDR2 SYGVKD. The CDR3 spans 17 residues. V gave up 3 bases and J gave up 5 bases; unmatched junction bases: 8. CDR3 sequence (DNA): TGTGCCATCAGTGACTCCGGACTAGCGGGAGGTCGGGAGACCCAGTACTTC. Translated, it gives CAISDSGLAGGRETQYF.

The chain employs TRBV18 and TRBJ2-7; TRBD1 matches at 7 bases. CDR3 length: 15 residues. Germline V CDR1 and CDR2: KGHSH, LQKENI. J lost 2 bases, V lost 1 base, and 5 bases had no gene match. The CDR3 DNA sequence: TGTGCCAGCTCACCACTTGACAGGGTGGCCTACGAGCAGTACTTC. Amino acids: CASSPLDRVAYEQYF.

This chain uses TRBV12-3 or TRBV12-4 with TRBJ1-1; tentative D call: TRBD1 (5 bases). This CDR3 region has 13 residues. V was shortened by 6 bases and J by 1 base, with 9 bases between the two germline ends. CDR3 residues: CASRPGENTEAFF. CDR3 sequence (DNA): TGTGCCAGCAGACCGGGGGAGAACACTGAAGCTTTCTTT.

This clonotype occurred many times. This chain links TRBV29-1 with TRBJ2-1; D unclear. CDR1 and CDR2 (germline): SQVTM, ANQGSEA. With 1 base removed from V and 6 bases from J, the gap between germline ends came to 10 bases. The CDR3 has 13 residues. The CDR3 nucleotides read TGCAGCGTTGAAGTAGGTAGGCGCAATGAGCAGTTCTTC. Translated: CSVEVGRRNEQFF.

In this sample, this clonotype turned up a few times. The chain is built from TRBV20-1 and TRBJ2-1; TRBD2 matches at 13 bases. The CDR3 spans 14 residues. J lost 9 bases, V lost 1 base, and 3 bases had no gene match. Germline V gene sequence: CDR1 DFQATT, CDR2 SNEGSKA (reference sequence). CDR3 amino acids: CSARGTSGSPEQFF. CDR3 DNA sequence: TGCAGTGCTAGAGGGACTAGCGGGAGTCCTGAGCAGTTCTTC.

This clonotype showed up many times. This rearrangement joins TRBV7-3 to TRBJ1-1, with 8 bases that match TRBD1. Losses at the gene ends were 5 bases for V and 9 bases for J; bases not matched to a gene: 5. This CDR3 contains 12 residues. CDR1 and CDR2 (germline): SGHTA, FQGTGA. CDR3 residues: CASSQPGGKAFF. The CDR3 DNA follows: TGTGCCAGCAGCCAACCAGGGGGCAAAGCTTTCTTT.

This clonotype was counted a few times. V gene TRBV5-1 combines with J gene TRBJ2-7, with D tentatively TRBD2 (5 bases). The germline gives CDR1 SGHRS, CDR2 YFSETQ. The CDR3 covers 16 residues. The V and J ends lost 0 bases and 2 bases respectively, with 15 bases between them. CDR3 nucleotides: TGCGCCAGCAGCTTGGCCGGCGGTCGAGGGACCTACGAGCAGTACTTC. This translates into CASSLAGGRGTYEQYF.